These 31 T cell receptor beta chains share one sample of origin, sequenced in a study of shared clonotypes between healthy human individuals. The naive CD8 fraction comprised CD45RO-negative cells positively selected for CCR7 and excluded terminally differentiated effector memory CD45RA+ cells. The data were produced by immunoSEQ multiplex PCR, yet TCRdb's version contains in-frame clones alone and is incomplete. In the table there are roughly 2.1 million clones, 90% to 95% of which are singletons. The sequenced sample consisted of naive CD8+ T cells from PBMCs. The receptors shown here come from a man aged 18 to 29 in good health. Some clones in this sample may be carry-over from other donors' samples.

The rearrangement joins TRBV19 to TRBJ1-1; no firm D call. CDR3 length: 13 amino acids. Germline V lookup: CDR1 LNHDA, CDR2 SQIVND (reference sequence). V lost 5 bases and J 0 bases, leaving 7 bases between the germline ends. CDR3: CASSYGMNTEAFF. CDR3 DNA sequence: TGTGCCAGTAGTTACGGGATGAACACTGAAGCTTTCTTT.

The J gene is TRBJ1-4, the V gene TRBV7-8; D remains unclear. V lost 5 bases, J lost 5 bases, and 15 bases lay in between. The germline V gene has CDR1 SGHVS and CDR2 FQNEAQ. This CDR3 has 15 amino acids. CDR3 amino acids: CASSPRTDQNEKLFF. As DNA, the CDR3 is TGTGCCAGCAGCCCCAGGACGGATCAAAATGAAAAACTGTTTTTT.

V is TRBV12-2 and J is TRBJ1-4. TRBV12-2 is tagged as a pseudogene. CDR3 length equals 14 residues. The CDR3 here is CASRLEGPGEKLFF. The CDR3 region has the DNA TGTGCAAGTCGCTTAGAGGGCCCCGGGGAAAAACTGTTTTTT.

The chain couples TRBV13 to TRBJ2-7; D unclear. Germline V gene data show CDR1 as PRHDT and CDR2 as FYEKMQ (reference sequence). V was pared by 5 bases and J by 5 bases, with 16 bases between. The CDR3 length is 14 residues. CDR3 bases: TGTGCCAGCAGCCCCTCTTCAGGTTTCCACGAGCAGTACTTC. This translates into CASSPSSGFHEQYF.

The genes are TRBV5-6 and TRBJ2-7, with 7 bases matching TRBD1. Losses at the gene ends were 6 bases for V and 3 bases for J; bases not matched to a gene: 9. CDR3 length: 14 amino acids. Germline CDR1 and CDR2: SGHDT and YYEEEE. CDR3 nucleotide sequence: TGTGCCAGCACCAGAGGGGGCCGGTTCTACGAGCAGTACTTC. It translates to CASTRGGRFYEQYF. Supplemented by reference TRBV5-6 and TRBJ2-7, the full variable domain reads DAGVTQSPTHLIKTRGQQVTLRCSPKSGHDTVSWYQQALGQGPQFIFQYYEEEERQRGNFPDRFSGHQFPNYSSELNVNALLLGDSALYLCASTRGGRFYEQYFGPGTRLTVT.

The chain uses TRBV9 and TRBJ1-2; D gene ambiguous. V lost 0 bases and J 3 bases, leaving 12 bases between the germline ends. Germline V lookup: CDR1 SGDLS, CDR2 YYNGEE. The CDR3 runs 15 residues. The CDR3 DNA reads TGTGCCAGCAGCGTAGCTGAGGGTATGGACTATGGCTACACCTTC. Translation gives CASSVAEGMDYGYTF. Supplemented by reference TRBV9 and TRBJ1-2, the full variable domain reads DSGVTQTPKHLITATGQRVTLRCSPRSGDLSVYWYQQSLDQGLQFLIQYYNGEERAKGNILERFSAQQFPDLHSELNLSSLELGDSALYFCASSVAEGMDYGYTFGSGTRLTVV.

The V call is TRBV19, the J call TRBJ1-4; 12 bases line up with TRBD1. V lost 4 bases and J lost 7; bases outside the gene matches: 13. From germline, CDR1 is LNHDA and CDR2 SQIVND (reference sequence). The CDR3 loop spans 18 amino acids. The CDR3 sequence is CASSTVRDRGRGSEKLFF. As DNA, the CDR3 is TGTGCCAGTAGTACGGTCCGGGACAGGGGGCGCGGATCTGAAAAACTGTTTTTT.

V gene TRBV30 combines with J gene TRBJ2-3; TRBD2 matches at 9 bases. Germline V CDR1 and CDR2: GTSNPN, SVGIG (reference sequence). V lost 7 bases, J lost 5 bases, and 10 bases stayed unmatched. The CDR3 loop spans 14 amino acids. For the CDR3, the DNA is TGTGCCTCCCGAGGCCTAGCGGGACGAGATACGCAGTATTTT. The encoded protein is CASRGLAGRDTQYF. Together with reference TRBV30 and TRBJ2-3, the CDR3 gives the full variable domain: SQTIHQWPATLVQPVGSPLSLECTVEGTSNPNLYWYRQAAGRGLQLLFYSVGIGQISSEVPQNLSASRPQDRQFILSSKKLLLSDSGFYLCASRGLAGRDTQYFGPGTRLTVL.

The CDR3 spells CASSLDIAGDYNEQFF. DNA of the CDR3: TGTGCCAGCAGCTTAGATATCGCGGGAGACTACAATGAGCAGTTCTTC. The chain has TRBV11-2 and TRBJ2-1, with TRBD2 identical over 7 bases. CDR1 is SGHAT, CDR2 FQNNGV, per germline. CDR3 length: 16 residues. V was clipped by 0 bases and J by 3 bases; unmatched bases: 5.

The rearrangement uses TRBV18 and TRBJ2-3; 9 bases agree with TRBD1. This CDR3 has 14 amino acids. Unmatched junction bases numbered 3, after V lost 4 bases and J lost 4 bases. The germline gives CDR1 KGHSH, CDR2 LQKENI. The CDR3 loop is CASSRDRGADTQYF. CDR3 DNA sequence: TGTGCCAGCTCACGAGACAGGGGGGCAGATACGCAGTATTTT. The full variable domain, completed using reference TRBV18 and TRBJ2-3, is NAGVMQNPRHLVRRRGQEARLRCSPMKGHSHVYWYRQLPEEGLKFMVYLQKENIIDESGMPKERFSAEFPKEGPSILRIQQVVRGDSAAYFCASSRDRGADTQYFGPGTRLTVL.

The chain recombines TRBV6-4 with TRBJ2-3, with 10 nucleotides matching TRBD2. The CDR3 extends over 15 amino acids. Germline V gene data show CDR1 as MRHNA and CDR2 as SNTAGT. Trimming took 2 bases from V and 4 from J; bases not matched to a gene: 3. Here the CDR3 reads CASSDIAGGPDTQYF. In DNA, the CDR3 is TGTGCCAGCAGTGACATAGCGGGAGGCCCAGATACGCAGTATTTT.

CDR3 nucleotides: TGTGCCAGCAGCTCGGGAGTGGTGACCGGGGAGCTGTTTTTT. As protein: CASSSGVVTGELFF. The chain employs TRBV7-3 and TRBJ2-2; tentative D call: TRBD2 (6 bases). V lost 4 bases to trimming and J lost 5 bases, with 11 bases between them. Looked up from germline, CDR1 is SGHTA and CDR2 is FQGTGA. The CDR3 is made up of 14 amino acids.

As concerns this clone: This same CDR3 is encoded by further DNA sequences in the sample. The chain couples TRBV27 to TRBJ2-1; D is undetermined. Germline CDR1 reads MNHEY; CDR2 reads SMNVEV (reference sequence). CDR3 length equals 12 residues. V lost 5 bases and J 6 bases, leaving 8 bases between the germline ends. The CDR3 region has the DNA TGTGCCAGCAGTCCCCCAGGCAATGAGCAGTTCTTC. As protein: CASSPPGNEQFF.

The chain combines TRBV7-8 with TRBJ2-1, with D unclear. The CDR3 is made up of 15 amino acids. Germline CDR1 reads SGHVS; CDR2 reads FQNEAQ. Trimming shortened V by 1 base and J by 6 bases, and 13 bases separated the two germline ends. The DNA of the CDR3 is TGTGCCAGCAGCTTAGGTGGCGGTCCCCTCAATGAGCAGTTCTTC. Encoded protein: CASSLGGGPLNEQFF.

The rearrangement joins TRBV6-5 to TRBJ2-1; 9 bases are shared with TRBD1. Germline CDR1 and CDR2: MNHEY and SVGAGI. This CDR3 comprises 15 residues. With V trimmed by 3 bases and J by 7 bases, 7 bases remained unmatched. The CDR3 bases are TGTGCCAGCAGTTATTCCGGGACAGGGACGAATGAGCAGTTCTTC. Translated, it gives CASSYSGTGTNEQFF.

The rearrangement links TRBV4-3 to TRBJ2-7; D not certain. Trimming shortened V by 0 bases and J by 0 bases, and 12 bases separated the two germline ends. The CDR3 spans 16 residues. Germline values: CDR1 LGHNA, CDR2 YSLEER. This CDR3 reads CASSQDPAVSSYEQYF. CDR3 coding DNA: TGCGCCAGCAGCCAAGACCCGGCAGTTAGCTCCTACGAGCAGTACTTC.

The V gene is TRBV27, the J gene TRBJ2-6; possible D gene TRBD1, 6 bases. CDR1 is MNHEY and CDR2 is SMNVEV in the germline V gene (reference sequence). V lost 4 bases, J lost 3 bases, and 22 bases lay in between. CDR3 length: 19 amino acids. This CDR3 reads CASSSRGAGAGLGANVLTF. The CDR3 DNA sequence: TGTGCCAGCAGTTCCCGGGGTGCAGGGGCCGGCCTTGGGGCCAACGTCCTGACTTTC.

V usage is TRBV28 and J usage is TRBJ1-1; weak D call: TRBD1 (5 bases). V dropped 2 bases and J dropped 5 bases, with 12 bases sitting between them. Germline V gene lookup returns CDR1 MDHEN and CDR2 SYDVKM. CDR3 length: 14 amino acids. CDR3 sequence (DNA): TGTGCCAGCAGTTTAGTGGGGGTATGGACTGAAGCTTTCTTT. Amino acid sequence: CASSLVGVWTEAFF. The variable domain in full, completed from reference TRBV28 and TRBJ1-1, reads DVKVTQSSRYLVKRTGEKVFLECVQDMDHENMFWYRQDPGLGLRLIYFSYDVKMKEKGDIPEGYSVSREKKERFSLILESASTNQTSMYLCASSLVGVWTEAFFGQGTRLTVV.

This clone was counted a single time. The chain is built from TRBV2 and TRBJ2-7; TRBD1 matches 8 bases. V lost 1 base, J lost 4 bases, and 6 bases stayed unmatched. Germline V gene data show CDR1 as SNHLY and CDR2 as FYNNEI. This CDR3 has 15 residues. As DNA, the CDR3 is TGTGCCAGCAGTGAAGGGGACAGGCCTTTATACGAGCAGTACTTC. The encoded protein is CASSEGDRPLYEQYF.

This sequence joins TRBV4-1 and TRBJ1-5; possible D gene TRBD1, 6 bases. The CDR3 has 15 amino acids. CDR1 and CDR2 (germline): MGHRA, YSYEKL. Deletions cut 6 bases from V and 6 bases from J, with 18 bases between. The CDR3 bases are TGCGCCAGCAGATCAGGGGAAGCTCATGGTCAGCCCCAGCATTTT. Residues: CASRSGEAHGQPQHF.

V usage is TRBV5-4 and J usage is TRBJ2-1; the D is unclear. Trimming took 4 bases from V and 9 from J, leaving 14 bases between them. The V gene's germline CDR1 is SGHNT and CDR2 YYREEE (reference sequence). This CDR3 contains 13 residues. The CDR3 loop reads CASSGVLRSEQFF. In DNA form, the CDR3 reads TGTGCCAGCAGCGGGGTTTTGAGGTCTGAGCAGTTCTTC.

The V call is TRBV5-6, the J call TRBJ2-5, with D tentatively TRBD1 (6 bases). Trimming cost V 0 bases and J 1 base, with 7 bases left between them. This CDR3 has 14 residues. Looked up from germline, CDR1 is SGHDT and CDR2 is YYEEEE. The CDR3, as DNA: TGTGCCAGCAGCTTGGACAGGGCCCAAGAGACCCAGTACTTC. Encoded protein: CASSLDRAQETQYF. Using reference TRBV5-6 and TRBJ2-5 for the parts outside the CDR3, the full variable domain is DAGVTQSPTHLIKTRGQQVTLRCSPKSGHDTVSWYQQALGQGPQFIFQYYEEEERQRGNFPDRFSGHQFPNYSSELNVNALLLGDSALYLCASSLDRAQETQYFGPGTRLLVL.

The chain's CDR3 is CASSQGVREGANVLTF. DNA for the CDR3: TGTGCCAGCAGCCAAGGGGTCCGGGAGGGGGCCAACGTCCTGACTTTC. This chain uses TRBV4-2 with TRBJ2-6, with D maybe TRBD2 (6 bases). CDR3 length equals 16 residues. The V and J ends lost 1 base and 4 bases respectively, with 11 bases between them. Germline CDR1 and CDR2: LGHNA and YNFKEQ.

The V call is TRBV28, the J call TRBJ1-5, with 7 bases that match TRBD1. This CDR3 has 15 residues. Germline V CDR1 and CDR2: MDHEN, SYDVKM. Trimming at V came to 5 bases and at J to 3 bases, leaving 7 bases not matched to a gene. The CDR3 loop is CASSADRDYNQPQHF. CDR3 DNA sequence: TGTGCCAGCAGTGCCGACAGGGACTACAATCAGCCCCAGCATTTT.

This rearrangement joins TRBV14 to TRBJ2-7; a possible D gene is TRBD1 (6 bases). Trimming cost V 4 bases and J 7 bases, with 20 bases left between them. The CDR3 totals 15 residues. Germline loops: CDR1 SGHDN, CDR2 FVKESK. The DNA for the CDR3 is TGTGCCAGCAGCCGGACCGCCGTAACCCAGGGGGAGCAGTACTTC. It encodes CASSRTAVTQGEQYF.

The chain couples TRBV7-9 to TRBJ2-1; D may be TRBD2 (6 bases). Trimming pared 5 bases from V and 0 bases from J, leaving 20 bases between. Germline CDR1 SEHNR, CDR2 FQNEAQ (reference sequence). This CDR3 spans 18 amino acids. The CDR3 is CASSPHPLLATSYNEQFF. For the CDR3, the DNA is TGTGCCAGCAGCCCACACCCTCTGCTAGCGACCTCCTACAATGAGCAGTTCTTC.

V and J are TRBV7-8 and TRBJ2-2, with D possibly being TRBD2 (6 bases). The CDR3 covers 14 residues. The V and J ends lost 2 bases and 7 bases respectively, with 11 bases between them. Germline V gives CDR1 SGHVS, CDR2 FQNEAQ. The CDR3 sequence: CASSLLGSGGELFF. CDR3 nucleotides: TGTGCCAGCAGCTTACTCGGGAGCGGCGGGGAGCTGTTTTTT.

J is TRBJ1-5 and V is TRBV10-3, with a possible D match to TRBD1 (6 bases). Germline V CDR1 and CDR2: ENHRY, SYGVKD. Trimming pared 2 bases from V and 4 bases from J, leaving 18 bases between. CDR3 size: 17 residues. CDR3 coding DNA: TGTGCCATCAGTGAGCCCACAGGGCAGAGGGGAAATCAGCCCCAGCATTTT. This codes for CAISEPTGQRGNQPQHF.

This chain joins TRBV19 and TRBJ1-1; tentatively, D is TRBD1 (6 bases). Germline CDR1 and CDR2: LNHDA and SQIVND (reference sequence). This CDR3 comprises 16 residues. Trimming took off 7 bases at V and 1 base at J, with 19 bases between the two ends. The CDR3 region has the DNA TGTGCCAGTACCCCGGCCCCCACAGGGTGGAACACTGAAGCTTTCTTT. Translating gives CASTPAPTGWNTEAFF.

The chain recombines TRBV7-8 with TRBJ2-1, with D unresolved. From germline, CDR1 is SGHVS and CDR2 FQNEAQ. V shed 1 base and J shed 3 bases, with 13 bases lying between them. This CDR3 has 16 amino acids. Written as DNA, the CDR3 is TGTGCCAGCAGCTTAGTGTTGTTGGCAGGCTACAATGAGCAGTTCTTC. Translated: CASSLVLLAGYNEQFF. The complete variable domain, with remaining parts taken from reference TRBV7-8 and TRBJ2-1, reads GAGVSQSPRYKVAKRGQDVALRCDPISGHVSLFWYQQALGQGPEFLTYFQNEAQLDKSGLPSDRFFAERPEGSVSTLKIQRTQQEDSAVYLCASSLVLLAGYNEQFFGPGTRLTVL.

The gene calls are TRBV30 and TRBJ1-5; tentative D call: TRBD1 (6 bases). Germline V gene lookup returns CDR1 GTSNPN and CDR2 SVGIG (reference sequence). The ends were cut back, 3 bases at V and 2 bases at J, with 17 bases in the middle. The CDR3 consists of 16 residues. CDR3 amino acids: CAWSNERTEGNQPQHF. CDR3 DNA: TGTGCCTGGAGCAATGAAAGGACAGAGGGCAATCAGCCCCAGCATTTT.